One and the same sample provided the 4 T cell receptor beta chains below, sequenced in a study of T cell responses to AZD1222 COVID-19 vaccine. Assay used: immunoSEQ multiplex PCR; TCRdb lists only in-frame clones, some missing. The table has 140,000 to 150,000 clones, 82% seen once. This specimen was peripheral blood, taken on day 0 of MenACWY control vaccination. The receptors derive from an adult in good health.

This rearrangement joins TRBV5-1 to TRBJ1-2; D perhaps matches TRBD1 (5 bases). Germline lookup yields CDR1 SGHRS and CDR2 YFSETQ. V lost 1 base and J 3 bases, leaving 13 bases between the germline ends. The CDR3 is 15 amino acids. Written as DNA, the CDR3 is TGCGCCAGCAGCTTGTCCGGGGAAGGGGACTATGGCTACACCTTC. As protein: CASSLSGEGDYGYTF.

Only a few counts were recorded for this clone. This sequence joins TRBV7-9 and TRBJ2-1, with 7 bases aligning to TRBD2. The CDR3 has 16 residues. Germline assignment: CDR1 SEHNR and CDR2 FQNEAQ (reference sequence). V lost 2 bases, J lost 4 bases, and 8 bases stayed unmatched. CDR3 amino acids: CASSLYGLAEYNEQFF. In DNA, the CDR3 is TGTGCCAGCAGCTTATACGGGCTAGCGGAATACAATGAGCAGTTCTTC.

This rearrangement joins TRBV4-1 to TRBJ1-1; D is unresolved. Trimming left V 1 base short and J 4 bases short, with 1 base between. Germline lookup yields CDR1 MGHRA and CDR2 YSYEKL. The length of the CDR3 is 11 residues. The CDR3 loop is CASSQGTEAFF. DNA of the CDR3: TGCGCCAGCAGCCAAGGCACTGAAGCTTTCTTT.

This chain joins TRBV18 and TRBJ2-1; 8 bases fit TRBD1. The ends lost 5 bases at V and 2 bases at J; junction bases unmatched: 5. Germline V gene sequence: CDR1 KGHSH, CDR2 LQKENI. There are 15 residues in the CDR3. The CDR3 is CASSVRDRTYNEQFF. Written as DNA, the CDR3 is TGTGCCAGCTCAGTCCGGGACAGGACCTACAATGAGCAGTTCTTC.